This entry concerns a single T cell receptor beta chain. This specimen comes from a study of blood T cell repertoires in COVID-19. About the study: The study drew acute and convalescent COVID-19 samples from the United States, Italy and Spain. PBMCs, B-cell-depleted T cells, or T cells were the source of the cDNA or gDNA that made up the material.

Source study methods: Researchers report that nucleated cell counts were estimated from reference gene primer amplification. Produced via immunoSEQ multiplex PCR; TCRdb's table is partial and in-frame only. That table is the source of V, J and clone size, and D and trimming were worked out from the DNA. The sample gives about 190,000 clones, more than 60% of which show up once; roughly 13% is in the top ten. The CDR3 is 15 amino acids. V was cut by 1 base and J by 0 bases, with 7 bases left in between. Germline assignment: CDR1 SEHNR and CDR2 FQNEAQ (reference sequence). The receptor's source is a middle-aged man who had recovered from COVID-19. The rearrangement joins TRBV7-9 to TRBJ1-3; D is ambiguous. The specimen was peripheral blood. Written as DNA, the CDR3 is TGTGCCAGCAGCTTAGAACAGCTCTCTGGAAACACCATATATTTT. This sequence encodes CASSLEQLSGNTIYF.